One sample yielded the 6 T cell receptor beta chains listed below, sequenced in a study of T-cell reconstitution after alpha-beta-depleted transplantation in children. Unique molecular identifiers were used in preparing the TCRbeta library. MiXCR, run by TCRdb on the PCR reads, gives a single entry per CDR3 protein. The repertoire holds about 460,000 distinct CDR3 sequences, more than 9% seen once, with approximately 2% in the top ten. The sample in question was PBMCs, obtained before TCRalphabeta/CD19-depleted stem cell transplant. All receptors come from a child aged 2 to 15 with inherited bone marrow failure, due to receive a stem cell transplant.

This clonotype appeared many times. The chain is built from TRBV6-2 or TRBV6-3 and TRBJ1-6; possible D gene TRBD1, 5 bases. Deletions cut 6 bases from V and 7 bases from J, with 10 bases between. Germline lookup yields CDR1 MNHEY and CDR2 SVGEGT. The CDR3 covers 13 residues. CDR3 in amino acids: CASRDIRNSPLHF. Written as DNA, the CDR3 is TGTGCCAGCAGGGACATCCGGAATTCACCCCTCCACTTT.

This clonotype was seen many times. This chain's CDR3 is CASRPVGQNTGELFF. CDR3 DNA sequence: TGTGCCAGCAGACCGGTTGGACAGAACACCGGGGAGCTGTTTTTT. The chain uses TRBV12-3 or TRBV12-4 and TRBJ2-2; TRBD1 is a possible D gene (5 bases). V was pared by 6 bases and J by 1 base, with 12 bases between. This CDR3 is 15 amino acids long.

In this sample, this clonotype turned up many times. The V call is TRBV28, the J call TRBJ1-6, with 8 bases fitting TRBD1. Germline values: CDR1 MDHEN, CDR2 SYDVKM. The CDR3 is 17 amino acids. V was pared by 0 bases and J by 5 bases, with 6 bases of the junction left unmatched. This CDR3 is CASSLWRGTGHNSPLHF. As DNA, the CDR3 is TGTGCCAGCAGTTTATGGAGGGGGACAGGCCATAATTCACCCCTCCACTTT.

This clonotype was picked up many times. The V and J genes are TRBV11-2 and TRBJ2-1; D call uncertain. The CDR3 runs to 17 residues. In germline, CDR1 is SGHAT, CDR2 FQNNGV. Trimming removed 4 bases from V and 8 bases from J, with 24 bases in between. This CDR3 reads CASSWATGGLSVYEQFF. The CDR3 DNA sequence: TGTGCCAGCAGCTGGGCGACTGGCGGCCTTTCTGTCTATGAGCAGTTCTTC.

This clonotype was observed many times. J is TRBJ2-1 and V is TRBV7-9; 10 bases line up with TRBD2. V trimming: 3 bases; J trimming: 7 bases; junction bases outside the gene matches: 6. The CDR3 is 15 residues long. Per the germline V gene, CDR1 is SEHNR and CDR2 is FQNEAQ (reference sequence). This chain's CDR3 is CASSLSGRALNEQFF. CDR3 coding DNA: TGTGCCAGCAGCTTGAGCGGGAGGGCCCTAAATGAGCAGTTCTTC. The full variable domain, in which reference TRBV7-9 and TRBJ2-1 provide the parts outside the CDR3, is DTGVSQNPRHKITKRGQNVTFRCDPISEHNRLYWYRQTLGQGPEFLTYFQNEAQLEKSRLLSDRFSAERPKGSFSTLEIQRTEQGDSAMYLCASSLSGRALNEQFFGPGTRLTVL.

This chain joins TRBV19 and TRBJ2-4, with a tentative D call TRBD2 (6 bases). Germline V gene sequence: CDR1 LNHDA, CDR2 SQIVND (reference sequence). Trimming took 4 bases from V and 7 from J, leaving 17 bases between them. The CDR3 is 15 residues long. The DNA of the CDR3 is TGTGCCAGTAGTACCTGGGACTCCTCGGGGAACATTCAGTACTTC. Protein: CASSTWDSSGNIQYF. Using reference TRBV19 and TRBJ2-4 for the parts outside the CDR3, the full variable domain is DGGITQSPKYLFRKEGQNVTLSCEQNLNHDAMYWYRQDPGQGLRLIYYSQIVNDFQKGDIAEGYSVSREKKESFPLTVTSAQKNPTAFYLCASSTWDSSGNIQYFGAGTRLSVL.